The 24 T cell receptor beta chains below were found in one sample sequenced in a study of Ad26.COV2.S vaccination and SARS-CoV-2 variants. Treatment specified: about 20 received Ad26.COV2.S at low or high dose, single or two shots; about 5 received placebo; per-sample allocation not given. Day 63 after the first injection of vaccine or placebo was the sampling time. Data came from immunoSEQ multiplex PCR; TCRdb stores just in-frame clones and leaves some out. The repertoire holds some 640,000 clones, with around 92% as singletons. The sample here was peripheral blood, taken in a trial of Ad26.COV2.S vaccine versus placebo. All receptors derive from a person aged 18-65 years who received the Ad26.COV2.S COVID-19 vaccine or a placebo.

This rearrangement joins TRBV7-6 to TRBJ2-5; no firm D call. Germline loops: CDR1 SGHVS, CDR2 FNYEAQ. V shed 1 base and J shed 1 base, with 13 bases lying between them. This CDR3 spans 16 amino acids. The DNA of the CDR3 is TGTGCCAGCAGCTTAGTGGGCCTCACCTTCCAAGAGACCCAGTACTTC. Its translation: CASSLVGLTFQETQYF. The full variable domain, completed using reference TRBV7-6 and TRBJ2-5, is GAGVSQSPRYKVTKRGQDVALRCDPISGHVSLYWYRQALGQGPEFLTYFNYEAQQDKSGLPNDRFSAERPEGSISTLTIQRTEQRDSAMYRCASSLVGLTFQETQYFGPGTRLLVL.

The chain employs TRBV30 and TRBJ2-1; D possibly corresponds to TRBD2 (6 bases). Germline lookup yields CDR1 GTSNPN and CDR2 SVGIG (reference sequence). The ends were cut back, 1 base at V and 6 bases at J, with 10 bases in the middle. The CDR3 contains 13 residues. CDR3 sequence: CAWSDGSLNEQFF. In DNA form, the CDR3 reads TGTGCCTGGAGTGACGGGAGCCTCAATGAGCAGTTCTTC.

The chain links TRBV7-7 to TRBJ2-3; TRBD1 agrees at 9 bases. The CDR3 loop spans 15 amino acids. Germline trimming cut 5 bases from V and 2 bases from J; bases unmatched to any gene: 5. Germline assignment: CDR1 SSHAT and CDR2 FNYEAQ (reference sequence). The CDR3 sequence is CASSEQGASTDTQYF. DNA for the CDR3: TGTGCCAGCAGCGAACAGGGGGCATCCACAGATACGCAGTATTTT.

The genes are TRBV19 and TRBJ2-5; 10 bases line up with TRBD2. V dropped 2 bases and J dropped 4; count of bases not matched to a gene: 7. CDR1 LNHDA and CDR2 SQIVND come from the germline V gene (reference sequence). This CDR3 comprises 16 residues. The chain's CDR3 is CASSISWLAGVETQYF. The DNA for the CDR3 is TGTGCCAGTAGTATAAGCTGGCTAGCGGGAGTAGAGACCCAGTACTTC.

In DNA, the CDR3 is TGCGCCAGCAGCCAAGAAACCCAGGACAGGTCACCCAATGAGCAGTTCTTC. Translation gives CASSQETQDRSPNEQFF. This rearrangement joins TRBV4-3 to TRBJ2-1; 7 nucleotides match TRBD1. The CDR3 sequence is 17 residues long. Germline-derived CDR1 and CDR2 are LGHNA and YSLEER. The J segment lost 6 bases and the V segment lost 0 bases, leaving 11 bases of the junction unmatched.

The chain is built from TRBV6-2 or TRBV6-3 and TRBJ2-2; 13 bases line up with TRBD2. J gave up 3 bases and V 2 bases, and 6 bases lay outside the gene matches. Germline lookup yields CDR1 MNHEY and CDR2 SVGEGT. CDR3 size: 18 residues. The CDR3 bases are TGTGCCAGCAGTTACGGACTAGCGGGAGTTCGGGACACCGGGGAGCTGTTTTTT. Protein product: CASSYGLAGVRDTGELFF.

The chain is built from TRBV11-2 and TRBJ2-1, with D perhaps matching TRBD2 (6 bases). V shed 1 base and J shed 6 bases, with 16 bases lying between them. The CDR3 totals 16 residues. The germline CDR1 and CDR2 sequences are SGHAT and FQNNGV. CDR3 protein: CASSLVGTLTPNEQFF. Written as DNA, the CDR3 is TGTGCCAGCAGCTTAGTTGGGACTTTGACCCCCAATGAGCAGTTCTTC.

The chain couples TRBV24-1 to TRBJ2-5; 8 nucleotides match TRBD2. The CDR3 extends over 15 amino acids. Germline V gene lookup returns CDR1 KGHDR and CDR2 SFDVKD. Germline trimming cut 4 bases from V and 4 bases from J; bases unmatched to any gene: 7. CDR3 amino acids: CATSERGGPRETQYF. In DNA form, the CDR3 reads TGTGCCACCAGTGAACGGGGGGGCCCGAGAGAGACCCAGTACTTC.

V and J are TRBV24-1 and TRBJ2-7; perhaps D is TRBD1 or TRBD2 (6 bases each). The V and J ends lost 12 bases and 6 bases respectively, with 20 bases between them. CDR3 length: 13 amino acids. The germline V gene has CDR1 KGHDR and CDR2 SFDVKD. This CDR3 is CAPNRGQSREQYF. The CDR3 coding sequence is TGTGCCCCGAATCGGGGGCAATCTCGCGAGCAGTACTTC.

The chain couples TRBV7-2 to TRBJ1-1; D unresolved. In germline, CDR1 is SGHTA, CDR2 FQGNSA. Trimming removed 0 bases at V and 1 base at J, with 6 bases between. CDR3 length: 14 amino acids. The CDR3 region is CASSLAPQNTEAFF. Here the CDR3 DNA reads TGTGCCAGCAGCTTAGCGCCGCAGAACACTGAAGCTTTCTTT.

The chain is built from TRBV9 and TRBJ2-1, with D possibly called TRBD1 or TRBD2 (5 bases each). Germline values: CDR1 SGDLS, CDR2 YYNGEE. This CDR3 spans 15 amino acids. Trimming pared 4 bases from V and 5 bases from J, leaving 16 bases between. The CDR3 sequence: CASSKAGTQNNEQFF. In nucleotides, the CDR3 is TGTGCCAGCAGCAAAGCCGGGACCCAGAACAATGAGCAGTTCTTC.

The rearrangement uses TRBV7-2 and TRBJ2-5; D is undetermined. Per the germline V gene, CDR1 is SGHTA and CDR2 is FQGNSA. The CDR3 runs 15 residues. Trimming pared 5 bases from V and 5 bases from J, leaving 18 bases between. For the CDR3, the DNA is TGTGCCAGCAGCCCTTATCGAGGAGCCGGTGAGACCCAGTACTTC. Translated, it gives CASSPYRGAGETQYF.

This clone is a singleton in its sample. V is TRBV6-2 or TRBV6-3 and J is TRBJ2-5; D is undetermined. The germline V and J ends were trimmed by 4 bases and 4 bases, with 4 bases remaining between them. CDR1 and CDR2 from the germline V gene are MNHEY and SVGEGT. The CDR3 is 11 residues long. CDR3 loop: CASSFRETQYF. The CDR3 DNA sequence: TGTGCCAGCAGTTTCAGAGAGACCCAGTACTTC.

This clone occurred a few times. For the CDR3, the DNA is TGTGCCAGCAGCTCCGGGAACACCATATATTTT. It encodes CASSSGNTIYF. The genes are TRBV7-3 and TRBJ1-3; D unresolved. The CDR3 length is 11 residues. Trimming stripped 4 bases from V and 7 bases from J, with 5 bases between. Per germline, CDR1 SGHTA and CDR2 FQGTGA. The whole variable domain, filled in from reference TRBV7-3 and TRBJ1-3, reads GAGVSQTPSNKVTEKGKYVELRCDPISGHTALYWYRQSLGQGPEFLIYFQGTGAADDSGLPNDRFFAVRPEGSVSTLKIQRTERGDSAVYLCASSSGNTIYFGEGSWLTVV.

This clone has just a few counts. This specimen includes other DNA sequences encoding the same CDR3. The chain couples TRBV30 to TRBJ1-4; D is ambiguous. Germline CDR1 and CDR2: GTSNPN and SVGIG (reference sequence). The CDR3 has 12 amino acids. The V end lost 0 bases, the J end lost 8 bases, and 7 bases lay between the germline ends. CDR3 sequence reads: CAWSVRGEKLFF. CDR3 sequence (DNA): TGTGCCTGGAGTGTTCGGGGAGAAAAACTGTTTTTT.

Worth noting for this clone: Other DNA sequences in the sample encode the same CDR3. The CDR3 region is CASSRDRGNSPLHF. The CDR3 region has the DNA TGTGCCAGCAGTCGGGACAGGGGGAATTCACCCCTCCACTTT. The V and J genes are TRBV6-5 and TRBJ1-6, with 11 bases aligning to TRBD1. Germline V gene data show CDR1 as MNHEY and CDR2 as SVGAGI. The CDR3 is 14 residues long. The V gene end was trimmed by 5 bases and the J gene end by 7 bases; junction bases not matched to a gene: 1.

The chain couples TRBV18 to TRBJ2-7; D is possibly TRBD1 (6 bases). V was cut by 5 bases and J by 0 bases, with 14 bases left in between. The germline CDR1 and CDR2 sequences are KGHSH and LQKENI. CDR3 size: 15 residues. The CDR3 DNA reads TGTGCCAGCTCATTGACAGGTATTGCCTCCTACGAGCAGTACTTC. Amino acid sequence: CASSLTGIASYEQYF.

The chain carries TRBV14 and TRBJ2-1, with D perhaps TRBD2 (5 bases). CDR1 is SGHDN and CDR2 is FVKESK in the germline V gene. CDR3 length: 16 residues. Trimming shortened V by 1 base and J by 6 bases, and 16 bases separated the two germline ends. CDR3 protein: CASSQGKRKGPNEQFF. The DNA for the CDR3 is TGTGCCAGCAGCCAAGGGAAGCGGAAAGGCCCCAATGAGCAGTTCTTC.

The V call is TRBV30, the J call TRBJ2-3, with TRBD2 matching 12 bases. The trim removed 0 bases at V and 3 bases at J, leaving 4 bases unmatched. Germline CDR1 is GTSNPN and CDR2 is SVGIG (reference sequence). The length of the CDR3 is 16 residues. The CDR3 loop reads CAWSVRTSGRTDTQYF. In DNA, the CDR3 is TGTGCCTGGAGTGTACGAACTAGCGGGAGGACAGATACGCAGTATTTT. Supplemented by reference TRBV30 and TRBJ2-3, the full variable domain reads SQTIHQWPATLVQPVGSPLSLECTVEGTSNPNLYWYRQAAGRGLQLLFYSVGIGQISSEVPQNLSASRPQDRQFILSSKKLLLSDSGFYLCAWSVRTSGRTDTQYFGPGTRLTVL.

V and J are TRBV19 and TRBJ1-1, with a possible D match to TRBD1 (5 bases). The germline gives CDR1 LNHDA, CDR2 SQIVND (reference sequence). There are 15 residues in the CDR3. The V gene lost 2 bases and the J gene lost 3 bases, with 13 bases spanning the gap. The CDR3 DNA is TGTGCCAGTAGTATATTTGGTGGGGGGTACACTGAAGCTTTCTTT. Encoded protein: CASSIFGGGYTEAFF.

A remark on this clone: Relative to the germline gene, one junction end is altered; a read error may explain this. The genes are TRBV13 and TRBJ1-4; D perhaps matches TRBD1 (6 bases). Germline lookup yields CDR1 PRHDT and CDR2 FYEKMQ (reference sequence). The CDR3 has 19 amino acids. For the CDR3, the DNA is TGTGCCAGCAGCCTAGGAACATTCACAGGGCCAGGCGCATTGAGGAAACTGTTTTTT. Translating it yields CASSLGTFTGPGALRKLFF.

This chain's CDR3 is CASSRGQDSGELFF. The CDR3 region has the DNA TGTGCCAGCAGCCGGGGGCAGGACTCCGGGGAGCTGTTTTTT. The V gene is TRBV5-4, the J gene TRBJ2-2, with D perhaps assigned TRBD1 or TRBD2 (6 bases each). Per the germline V gene, CDR1 is SGHNT and CDR2 is YYREEE (reference sequence). V lost 4 bases and J 6 bases, leaving 13 bases between the germline ends. This CDR3 contains 14 residues. The variable domain in full, with the rest retrieved from reference TRBV5-4 and TRBJ2-2, is ETGVTQSPTHLIKTRGQQVTLRCSSQSGHNTVSWYQQALGQGPQFIFQYYREEENGRGNFPPRFSGLQFPNYSSELNVNALELDDSALYLCASSRGQDSGELFFGEGSRLTVL.

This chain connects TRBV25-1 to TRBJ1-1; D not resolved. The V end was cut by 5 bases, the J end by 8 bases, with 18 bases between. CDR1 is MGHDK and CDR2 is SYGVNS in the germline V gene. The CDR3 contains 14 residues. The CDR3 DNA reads TGTGCCAGCAGTCGGCCGGGAATTAGGCAAGAAGCTTTCTTT. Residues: CASSRPGIRQEAFF.

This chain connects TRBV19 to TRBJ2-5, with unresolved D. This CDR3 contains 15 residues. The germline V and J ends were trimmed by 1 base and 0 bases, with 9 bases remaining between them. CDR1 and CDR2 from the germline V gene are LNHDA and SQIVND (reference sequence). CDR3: CASSIGTAYQETQYF. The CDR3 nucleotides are TGTGCCAGTAGTATAGGAACAGCGTACCAAGAGACCCAGTACTTC. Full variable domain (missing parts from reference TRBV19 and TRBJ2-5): DGGITQSPKYLFRKEGQNVTLSCEQNLNHDAMYWYRQDPGQGLRLIYYSQIVNDFQKGDIAEGYSVSREKKESFPLTVTSAQKNPTAFYLCASSIGTAYQETQYFGPGTRLLVL.